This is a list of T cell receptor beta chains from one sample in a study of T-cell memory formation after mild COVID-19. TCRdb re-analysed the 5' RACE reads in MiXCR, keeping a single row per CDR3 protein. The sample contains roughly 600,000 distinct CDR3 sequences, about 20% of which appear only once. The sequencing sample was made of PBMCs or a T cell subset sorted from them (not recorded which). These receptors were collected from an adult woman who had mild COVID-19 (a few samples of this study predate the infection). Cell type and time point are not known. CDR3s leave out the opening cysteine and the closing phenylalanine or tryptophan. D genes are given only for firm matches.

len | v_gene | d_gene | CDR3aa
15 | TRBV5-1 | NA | ASSSGHFTRSYNEQF
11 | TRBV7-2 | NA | ASSLDRATEAF
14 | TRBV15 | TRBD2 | ATSRAGREGSDTQY
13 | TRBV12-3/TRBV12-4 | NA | ASSPGQFSNYGYT
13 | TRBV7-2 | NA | ASSPLLGLSTEAF
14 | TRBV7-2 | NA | ASSLTHGSSYNEQF
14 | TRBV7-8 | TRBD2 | ASSFRPGTRKETQY
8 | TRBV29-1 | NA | SVEEGTQY
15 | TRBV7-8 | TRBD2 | ASSFGLAYTNTGELF
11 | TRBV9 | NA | ASSVADQETQY
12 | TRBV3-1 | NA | ASSQEMSGPEAF
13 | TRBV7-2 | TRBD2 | ASSLTGGQGDTQY
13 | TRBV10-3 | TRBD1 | AISEGQGRIYEQY
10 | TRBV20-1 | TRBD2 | SARGTSGGNY
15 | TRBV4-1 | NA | ASSGRPLNRPRDEQF